These T cell receptor beta chains were read from a single sample in a study of Ad26.COV2.S vaccination and SARS-CoV-2 variants. Clones were sequenced by immunoSEQ multiplex PCR, and TCRdb holds only the in-frame ones, with some missing. This table holds some 640,000 clones, more than 80% found once. This material consisted of peripheral blood, taken in a trial of Ad26.COV2.S vaccine versus placebo. Every receptor here comes from a person between 18 and 65 years old who received the Ad26.COV2.S COVID-19 vaccine or a placebo. The CDR3 runs from the conserved cysteine through the conserved F or W. The D gene is left open where the match is weak. Some rows mark clone size as missing; the rest say once, few, many or name a class of expanded clone.

TRBD1,TRBV7-2,.,TRBJ1-1,CASSPRQGGSNTEAFF,TGTGCCAGCAGCCCGCGACAGGGCGGCTCTAACACTGAAGCTTTCTTT
.,TRBV19,.,TRBJ1-6,CASSARGGGSSYNSPLHF,TGTGCCAGTAGTGCGCGGGGGGGCGGCTCCTCCTATAATTCACCCCTCCACTTT
.,TRBV7-9,.,TRBJ2-7,CASSLAGGKANEQYF,TGTGCCAGCAGCTTAGCGGGAGGAAAAGCCAACGAGCAGTACTTC
TRBD1,TRBV19,.,TRBJ1-1,CASSMTGLDAFF,TGTGCCAGTAGTATGACAGGGTTGGACGCTTTCTTT
.,TRBV30,few,TRBJ1-5,CAWSVRGAQPQHF,TGTGCCTGGAGTGTAAGGGGGGCACAGCCCCAGCATTTT
.,TRBV9,.,TRBJ1-1,CASSPRFGTNTEAFF,TGTGCCAGCAGCCCCCGATTTGGCACGAACACTGAAGCTTTCTTT
.,TRBV6-5,.,TRBJ1-2,CASRPPGAEGYTF,TGTGCCAGCAGGCCTCCCGGGGCGGAAGGCTACACCTTC
.,TRBV2,.,TRBJ2-1,CASSEQGGDNEQFF,TGTGCCAGCAGTGAACAGGGGGGCGACAATGAGCAGTTCTTC
TRBD1,TRBV13,.,TRBJ1-3,CASSPTGASGNTIYF,TGTGCCAGCAGCCCGACAGGGGCCTCTGGAAACACCATATATTTT
TRBD1,TRBV7-9,.,TRBJ2-7,CASSSKAPGGYEQYF,TGTGCCAGCAGCTCAAAGGCCCCAGGGGGCTACGAGCAGTACTTC
TRBD2,TRBV4-3,.,TRBJ2-2,CASSQALAGSPGELFF,TGCGCCAGCAGCCAAGCGCTAGCGGGGTCACCCGGGGAGCTGTTTTTT
.,TRBV5-1,.,TRBJ2-1,CASSLGQTLGNEQFF,TGCGCCAGCAGCTTGGGACAGACCCTAGGGAATGAGCAGTTCTTC
.,TRBV11-2,.,TRBJ1-5,CASSPEGRKNQPQHF,TGTGCCAGCAGCCCCGAGGGAAGAAAGAATCAGCCCCAGCATTTT
.,TRBV10-3,.,TRBJ1-1,CATQPDRRGEAFF,TGTGCCACCCAGCCCGACAGAAGGGGTGAAGCTTTCTTT
TRBD2,TRBV30,.,TRBJ2-7,CAWATLPGGVFEQYF,TGTGCCTGGGCTACCCTTCCCGGGGGGGTCTTTGAGCAGTACTTC
.,TRBV6-5,once,TRBJ2-7,CASSRLVLSEQYF,TGTGCCAGCAGTAGACTAGTCCTGAGCGAGCAGTACTTC
.,TRBV27,.,TRBJ1-2,CASSIRGLNYGYTF,TGTGCCAGCAGTATCCGGGGCTTAAACTATGGCTACACCTTC
.,TRBV24-1,.,TRBJ1-3,CATMGRNSGNTIYF,TGTGCCACCATGGGACGGAACTCTGGAAACACCATATATTTT
.,TRBV18,.,TRBJ2-2,CASSAWKLAGELFF,TGTGCCAGCTCAGCGTGGAAACTGGCCGGGGAGCTGTTTTTT
.,TRBV3-1/TRBV3-2,.,TRBJ1-3,CASSQYEGPGNTIYF,TGTGCCAGCAGCCAATATGAGGGCCCTGGAAACACCATATATTTT
TRBD1,TRBV7-9,once,TRBJ2-2,CASSPGTGRGTGELFF,TGTGCCAGCAGCCCGGGGACAGGGCGAGGCACCGGGGAGCTGTTTTTT
TRBD1,TRBV5-6,once,TRBJ1-2,CASSATGGNYGYTF,TGTGCCAGCAGCGCGACAGGGGGCAACTATGGCTACACCTTC
.,TRBV19,.,TRBJ1-2,CASRLRGIYGYTF,TGTGCCAGTAGGCTTCGGGGAATCTATGGCTACACCTTC
.,TRBV7-9,.,TRBJ1-3,CASGSVSGNTIYF,TGTGCCAGCGGCTCGGTCTCTGGAAACACCATATATTTT
TRBD2,TRBV5-1,.,TRBJ2-1,CASSPTSGRTNEQFF,TGCGCCAGCAGCCCGACTAGCGGGAGGACCAATGAGCAGTTCTTC
.,TRBV7-3,.,TRBJ2-1,CASSLGTDNEQFF,TGTGCCAGCAGCTTGGGTACGGACAATGAGCAGTTCTTC
.,TRBV6-6,.,TRBJ2-3,CAGSAPGATDTQYF,TGTGCCGGCTCCGCCCCGGGAGCCACAGATACGCAGTATTTT
.,TRBV6-5,.,TRBJ2-6,CASSRDIGANVLTF,TGTGCCAGCAGTCGGGACATCGGGGCCAACGTCCTGACTTTC
.,TRBV29-1,.,TRBJ1-4,CSVSQGFQLFF,TGCAGCGTTTCTCAGGGTTTTCAACTGTTTTTT
.,TRBV6-5,.,TRBJ1-2,CASHTPPDGNYGYTF,TGTGCCAGTCATACACCTCCGGACGGGAACTATGGCTACACCTTC
.,TRBV7-9,.,TRBJ2-1,CASSREREEQFF,TGTGCCAGCAGCCGGGAGAGGGAAGAGCAGTTCTTC
.,TRBV24-1,.,TRBJ1-1,CATRLSTVATNTEAFF,TGTGCCACCAGACTCTCGACCGTTGCGACGAACACTGAAGCTTTCTTT
.,TRBV5-6,.,TRBJ2-6,CASRAGGAFSGANVLTF,TGTGCCAGCAGGGCCGGGGGCGCGTTCTCTGGGGCCAACGTCCTGACTTTC
.,TRBV5-8,.,TRBJ2-7,CASSRLTYEQYF,TGTGCCAGCAGTAGGCTTACCTACGAGCAGTACTTC
.,TRBV12-3/TRBV12-4,.,TRBJ2-5,CASRDQETQYF,TGTGCCAGCAGAGACCAAGAGACCCAGTACTTC
.,TRBV7-3,.,TRBJ2-2,CASSPRADGAGELFF,TGTGCCAGCAGCCCCAGGGCTGATGGTGCCGGGGAGCTGTTTTTT
.,TRBV7-2,.,TRBJ2-1,CASSLGTGWQFF,TGTGCCAGCAGCTTAGGCACAGGCTGGCAGTTCTTC
TRBD1,TRBV3-1/TRBV3-2,.,TRBJ2-7,CASSHGTGPIYEQYF,TGTGCCAGCAGCCACGGGACAGGACCTATTTACGAGCAGTACTTC
TRBD1,TRBV6-6,.,TRBJ2-7,CASSFGQGTYEQYF,TGTGCCAGCAGCTTCGGACAGGGAACCTACGAGCAGTACTTC
.,TRBV7-2,.,TRBJ2-7,CASSVPGLHYEQYF,TGTGCCAGCAGCGTCCCGGGACTCCACTACGAGCAGTACTTC
.,TRBV15,once,TRBJ1-1,CATSTNRDGTEAFF,TGTGCCACCAGCACCAACAGGGACGGCACTGAAGCTTTCTTT
.,TRBV5-1,.,TRBJ2-3,CASSLDNTDTQYF,TGCGCCAGCAGCCTCGACAACACAGATACGCAGTATTTT
TRBD1,TRBV6-5,.,TRBJ2-7,CASSLTGGAYEQYF,TGTGCCAGCAGTCTGACAGGGGGGGCCTACGAGCAGTACTTC
.,TRBV24-1,few,TRBJ2-2,CATSDPDTNTGELFF,TGTGCCACCAGTGACCCTGACACGAACACCGGGGAGCTGTTTTTT
TRBD2,TRBV19,.,TRBJ2-3,CASRVTAGVDTQYF,TGTGCCAGTAGGGTAACAGCGGGGGTGGATACGCAGTATTTT
.,TRBV10-2,.,TRBJ2-2,CASSDTYRGQFNTGELFF,TGCGCCAGCAGTGATACCTACCGGGGACAATTTAACACCGGGGAGCTGTTTTTT
.,TRBV6-2/TRBV6-3,few,TRBJ1-1,CASSHGRLNTEAFF,TGTGCCAGCAGTCACGGGAGATTGAACACTGAAGCTTTCTTT
TRBD1,TRBV12-3/TRBV12-4,.,TRBJ1-2,CASSRTGGYGYTF,TGTGCCAGCAGCAGAACAGGGGGATATGGCTACACCTTC
.,TRBV10-3,.,TRBJ2-2,CAIRKATPGELFF,TGTGCCATCAGAAAAGCAACACCCGGGGAGCTGTTTTTT
.,TRBV12-5,.,TRBJ2-1,CASGQQERDNEQFF,TGTGCTAGTGGCCAGCAGGAGCGGGACAATGAGCAGTTCTTC
TRBD1,TRBV5-8,.,TRBJ1-5,CASSPGQGTWIRGAQHF,TGTGCCAGCAGCCCGGGACAGGGGACCTGGATAAGGGGAGCCCAGCATTTT
TRBD1,TRBV6-5,.,TRBJ2-3,CASRAGQGPPDTQYF,TGTGCCAGCAGAGCGGGACAGGGTCCCCCAGATACGCAGTATTTT
.,TRBV7-2,.,TRBJ2-5,CASSLTGVGKIIETQYF,TGTGCCAGCAGCTTAACGGGGGTAGGCAAAATCATCGAGACCCAGTACTTC
.,TRBV5-8,.,TRBJ1-4,CASSLREGEKLFF,TGTGCCAGCAGCTTGAGGGAAGGAGAAAAACTGTTTTTT